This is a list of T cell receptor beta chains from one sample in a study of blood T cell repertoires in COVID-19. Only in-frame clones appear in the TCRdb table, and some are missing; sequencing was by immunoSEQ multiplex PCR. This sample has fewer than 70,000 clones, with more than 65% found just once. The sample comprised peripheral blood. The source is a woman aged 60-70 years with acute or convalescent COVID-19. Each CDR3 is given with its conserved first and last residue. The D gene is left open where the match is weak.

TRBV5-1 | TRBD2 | CASSLPAGGADTQYF
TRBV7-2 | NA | CASSLVGVSDQPQHF
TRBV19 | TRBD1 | CASSRGTGASNQPQHF
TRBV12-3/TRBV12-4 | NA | CASSPDTYYGYTF
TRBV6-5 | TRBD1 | CASRRLTGSYEQYF
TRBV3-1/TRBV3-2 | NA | CASSQEGQGRNTIYF
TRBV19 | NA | CASSIAVDTGELFF
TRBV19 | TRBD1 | CASSTGQGANTEAFF
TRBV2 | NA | CASNQGGAYGYTF
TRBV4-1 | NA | CASSQVRVTRPQHF
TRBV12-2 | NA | CASRADRALNTEAFF